Listed here is a single T cell receptor beta chain. What it binds is unknown. The data originate from a study of CXCR3-negative and CXCR3-positive naive CD8 T cells. For the study at large: Libraries each contributed about 1.5 +/- 0.3 million TRB reads, for roughly 140 million in total. Study findings and constraints: Similar TRBV-TRBJ usage was seen in naive cells (both CXCR3-negative and CXCR3-positive), but memory cells differed. For CXCR3-positive naive cells, TRB CDR3s were more hydrophobic than those of CXCR3-negative naive cells.

This CDR3 is 13 amino acids long. Germline values: CDR1 SQVTM, CDR2 ANQGSEA. UMI-labeled TRB cDNA libraries were prepared by 5' RACE. With the 5' RACE reads reprocessed, TCRdb shows one record per CDR3 protein and no DNA. Its table lists approximately 130,000 distinct CDR3 sequences. Sequences were obtained from naive CXCR3+ CD8+ T cells from blood. Subset meaning: CD45RO-CCR7+CD27+CD95- naive CD8+ T cells expressing CXCR3 (TNR3+). The TCR comes from a human donor in good health. Some clones in this sample may be carry-over from other donors' samples. The chain uses TRBV29-1 and TRBJ2-2; the D call of TRBD1 rests on TCRdb alone, since no DNA is present to check it. This CDR3 is CSASPGGTGELFF.